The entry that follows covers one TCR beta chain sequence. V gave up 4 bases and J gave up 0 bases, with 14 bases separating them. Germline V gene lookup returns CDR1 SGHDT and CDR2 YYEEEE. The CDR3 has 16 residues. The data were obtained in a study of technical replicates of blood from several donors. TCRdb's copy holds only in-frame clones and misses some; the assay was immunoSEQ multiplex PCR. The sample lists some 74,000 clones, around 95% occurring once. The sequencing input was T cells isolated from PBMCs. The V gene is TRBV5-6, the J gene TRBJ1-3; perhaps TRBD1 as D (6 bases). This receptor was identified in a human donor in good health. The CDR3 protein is CASSVGQKSSGNTIYF. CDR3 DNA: TGTGCCAGCAGCGTAGGACAGAAGAGCTCTGGAAACACCATATATTTT.